The 15 T cell receptor beta chains below come from one sample, sequenced in a study of identical twins. TCRdb reanalysed the 5' RACE reads using MiXCR and keeps one entry per CDR3 protein. The sample consists of 550,000 to 700,000 distinct CDR3 sequences, 9.6% of them appearing once. Separately, the same data were catalogued under a study of yellow fever vaccine responses in identical twins.

The specimen sequenced was PBMCs. The receptors were gathered from a woman aged 18-29 years in good health.

This chain links TRBV7-9 with TRBJ2-7, with TRBD1 as a possible D gene (5 bases). CDR1 is SEHNR, CDR2 FQNEAQ, per germline (reference sequence). This CDR3 spans 13 amino acids. V lost 5 bases and J 5 bases, leaving 13 bases between the germline ends. Here the CDR3 reads CASSPDSFHEQYF. In DNA, the CDR3 is TGTGCCAGCAGCCCAGACAGTTTTCACGAGCAGTACTTC.

This clonotype was seen only a few times. As DNA, the CDR3 is TGCAGTGCTGCGACAGGGGAGACCTCTGGGGCCAACGTCCTGACTTTC. It yields the protein CSAATGETSGANVLTF. V usage is TRBV20-1 and J usage is TRBJ2-6; the match to TRBD1 covers 8 bases. V shed 5 bases and J 0 bases; nucleotides not matched to a gene: 6. Germline lookup yields CDR1 DFQATT and CDR2 SNEGSKA (reference sequence). This CDR3 region has 16 residues.

V gene TRBV15 combines with J gene TRBJ2-7; 9 bases line up with TRBD1. With V trimmed by 5 bases and J by 0 bases, 5 bases remained unmatched. The CDR3 length is 15 residues. Germline V gene lookup returns CDR1 LNHNV and CDR2 YYDKDF (reference sequence). In nucleotides, the CDR3 is TGTGCCACCAGCTGGGGGACAGGGAGCTCCTACGAGCAGTACTTC. Amino acid sequence: CATSWGTGSSYEQYF.

V gene TRBV9 combines with J gene TRBJ2-1, with a weak D call TRBD2 (5 bases). Trimming removed 4 bases from V and 6 bases from J, with 20 bases in between. Germline loops: CDR1 SGDLS, CDR2 YYNGEE. The CDR3 length is 16 residues. The CDR3 here is CASSSSRTHHFNEQFF. The CDR3 bases are TGTGCCAGCAGCTCTAGCCGGACTCACCATTTCAATGAGCAGTTCTTC.

The CDR3 DNA follows: TGTGCCAGCAGCCCCGACAGCTTCAATCAGCCCCAGCATTTT. The encoded protein is CASSPDSFNQPQHF. V is TRBV7-6 and J is TRBJ1-5; weak D call: TRBD1 (5 bases). This CDR3 spans 14 amino acids. V was cut by 5 bases and J by 3 bases, with 11 bases left in between. CDR1 and CDR2 from the germline V gene are SGHVS and FNYEAQ.

This clonotype was counted between two and nine times. J is TRBJ2-7 and V is TRBV2; D might be TRBD1 (6 bases). The CDR3 has 14 residues. V lost 3 bases and J 7 bases, leaving 16 bases between the germline ends. Germline V gene sequence: CDR1 SNHLY, CDR2 FYNNEI. The CDR3 reads CASSDQGPSREQYF. DNA of the CDR3: TGTGCCAGCAGTGATCAGGGGCCCTCCCGGGAGCAGTACTTC.

This clonotype was seen repeatedly, ten times or more. The V call is TRBV27, the J call TRBJ2-2; TRBD2 is a possible D gene (5 bases). V lost 2 bases to trimming and J lost 1 base, with 8 bases between them. CDR1 is MNHEY and CDR2 is SMNVEV in the germline V gene (reference sequence). The CDR3 covers 15 residues. In DNA form, the CDR3 reads TGTGCCAGCAGTTTAGAGGGATGGAACACCGGGGAGCTGTTTTTT. Amino acid sequence: CASSLEGWNTGELFF.

This clonotype has ten or more counts. V usage is TRBV20-1 and J usage is TRBJ2-3, with D perhaps TRBD2 (6 bases). Between the trimmed V and J ends, which lost 6 bases and 6 bases, there was a span of 16 bases. The CDR3 covers 13 residues. The V gene's germline CDR1 is DFQATT and CDR2 SNEGSKA (reference sequence). CDR3 amino acids: CSASLPGGDTQYF. The CDR3 DNA follows: TGCAGTGCCTCCTTGCCTGGGGGGGATACGCAGTATTTT.

The chain carries TRBV5-1 and TRBJ2-1; TRBD2 matches 7 bases. Germline loops: CDR1 SGHRS, CDR2 YFSETQ. This CDR3 has 14 residues. The J segment lost 4 bases and the V segment lost 2 bases, leaving 3 bases of the junction unmatched. This CDR3 reads CASSLGEGYNEQFF. The CDR3, as DNA: TGCGCCAGCAGCTTAGGGGAGGGGTACAATGAGCAGTTCTTC.

This clonotype was recorded at least ten times. The chain carries TRBV12-3 or TRBV12-4 and TRBJ2-3; TRBD2 might be the D (6 bases). This CDR3 has 15 residues. The V gene lost 7 bases and the J gene lost 2 bases, with 16 bases spanning the gap. CDR3 loop: CASIPGGPITDTQYF. DNA for the CDR3: TGTGCCAGCATTCCCGGAGGGCCGATCACAGATACGCAGTATTTT.

Comments on this clonotype: The junction does not match germline at one end; this may be a read error. The chain couples TRBV5-6 to TRBJ2-6; D not resolved. The CDR3 extends over 14 amino acids. In germline, CDR1 is SGHDT, CDR2 YYEEEE. The CDR3 protein is CAISLNSGANVLTF. In nucleotides, the CDR3 is TGTGCCATCAGCCTAAACTCTGGGGCCAACGTCCTGACTTTC.

The chain recombines TRBV20-1 with TRBJ2-7; D is unclear. Trimming removed 4 bases from V and 1 base from J, with 11 bases in between. CDR3 length equals 13 residues. Germline assignment: CDR1 DFQATT and CDR2 SNEGSKA (reference sequence). The CDR3 DNA sequence: TGCAGTGCTAAGGGCGCCCTGTCCTACGAGCAGTACTTC. Translation: CSAKGALSYEQYF.

The chain joins TRBV10-3 to TRBJ2-4; the match to TRBD2 covers 16 bases. This CDR3 region has 20 residues. With V trimmed by 4 bases and J by 0 bases, 9 bases remained unmatched. Per the germline V gene, CDR1 is ENHRY and CDR2 is SYGVKD. CDR3 coding DNA: TGTGCCATCAGTGGAGGGACTAGCGGGGGGGATCAACTAGCCAAAAACATTCAGTACTTC. This gives the protein CAISGGTSGGDQLAKNIQYF.

This clonotype occurred a few times. This chain links TRBV4-2 with TRBJ2-2; 8 bases line up with TRBD2. J was trimmed by 3 bases and V by 2 bases; bases with no gene match: 8. Germline V gene lookup returns CDR1 LGHNA and CDR2 YNFKEQ. This CDR3 spans 17 amino acids. CDR3 DNA: TGTGCCAGCAGCCAATCCGGGACTAGTGTGGACACCGGGGAGCTGTTTTTT. As protein: CASSQSGTSVDTGELFF.

At least ten counts were recorded for this clonotype. The gene calls are TRBV27 and TRBJ2-5, with D perhaps TRBD2 (7 bases). The CDR3 is made up of 14 amino acids. The V end lost 5 bases, the J end lost 4 bases, and 14 bases lay between the germline ends. The germline V gene has CDR1 MNHEY and CDR2 SMNVEV (reference sequence). The CDR3 DNA reads TGTGCCAGCAGTCTCGCAGGGGAGGGAGAGACCCAGTACTTC. Protein product: CASSLAGEGETQYF.